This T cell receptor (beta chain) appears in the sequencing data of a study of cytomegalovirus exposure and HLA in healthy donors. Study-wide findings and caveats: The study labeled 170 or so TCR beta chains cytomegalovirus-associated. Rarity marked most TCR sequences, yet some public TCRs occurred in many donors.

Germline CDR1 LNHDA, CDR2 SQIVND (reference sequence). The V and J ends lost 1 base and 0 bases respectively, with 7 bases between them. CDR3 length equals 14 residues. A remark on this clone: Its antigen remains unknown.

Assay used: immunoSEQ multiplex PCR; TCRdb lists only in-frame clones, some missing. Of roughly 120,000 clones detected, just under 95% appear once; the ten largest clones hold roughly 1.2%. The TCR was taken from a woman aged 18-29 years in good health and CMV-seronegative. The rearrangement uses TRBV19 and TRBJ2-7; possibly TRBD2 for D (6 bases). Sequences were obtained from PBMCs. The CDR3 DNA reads TGTGCCAGTAGTATAGGCGGGGTCTCCTACGAGCAGTACTTC. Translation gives CASSIGGVSYEQYF. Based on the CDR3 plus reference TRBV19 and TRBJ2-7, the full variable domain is DGGITQSPKYLFRKEGQNVTLSCEQNLNHDAMYWYRQDPGQGLRLIYYSQIVNDFQKGDIAEGYSVSREKKESFPLTVTSAQKNPTAFYLCASSIGGVSYEQYFGPGTRLTVT.